This T cell receptor beta chain stems from a study of blood T cell repertoires in COVID-19. Background on the study: PBMCs, B-cell-depleted T cells, or T cells were the source of the cDNA or gDNA that made up the material.

In the source study's methods: The authors estimated nucleated cell counts from reference gene primer amplification. Sequencing used immunoSEQ multiplex PCR; TCRdb keeps in-frame clones, though not all of them. The V and J calls and the clone size are those of that table, but D and trimming were determined from the DNA. This table has about 110,000 clones, about four fifths appearing once. The table lists this clone with a count of one. The CDR3 is made up of 11 amino acids. Per the germline V gene, CDR1 is SGHNT and CDR2 is YENEEA. V gave up 4 bases and J gave up 7 bases, with 8 bases separating them.

V is TRBV11-3 and J is TRBJ2-7; D remains ambiguous. The sequenced sample was peripheral blood. This receptor was identified in an older man with acute or convalescent COVID-19. This CDR3 reads CASSSSGEQYF. CDR3 nucleotides: TGTGCCAGCAGCTCCTCCGGGGAGCAGTACTTC.